This T cell receptor beta chain was recorded in a study of metastatic and nonmetastatic thyroid tumors. V shed 4 bases and J shed 8 bases, with 12 bases lying between them. The CDR3 loop spans 12 amino acids. The germline V gene has CDR1 SGHKS and CDR2 YYEKEE (reference sequence). Treatment of any kind had been given to no patient before thyroid surgery. Through MiXCR, TCRdb re-clonotyped the PCR reads. The repertoire holds approximately 15,000 clones, with about a quarter as singletons. This sequence originates from a female donor with papillary thyroid cancer or a benign thyroid nodule (not recorded which). Some clones in this sample may be carry-over from other donors' samples. Material for sequencing was tumor tissue. The chain links TRBV5-5 to TRBJ1-1; no clear D gene. CDR3 bases: TGTGCCAGCAGCGTTGTACGGAAAGAAGCTTTCTTT. Translation: CASSVVRKEAFF.